This TCR beta chain was obtained from a study of neurological immune-mediated disorders. The CDR3 has 15 amino acids. Trimming removed 6 bases from V and 0 bases from J; junction bases left unmatched: 7. Germline values: CDR1 SQVTM, CDR2 ANQGSEA. This clonotype was recorded many times. cDNA was made by 5'RACE with 10-nucleotide random UMIs. One entry per CDR3 protein results from TCRdb running MiXCR on the 5' RACE reads. The sample has about 76,000 distinct CDR3 sequences; about 15% are singletons. The source material was PBMCs. The source is a woman aged 40 to 50 in good health. The rearrangement joins TRBV29-1 to TRBJ1-4; TRBD1 aligns across 7 bases. The DNA for the CDR3 is TGCAGCGTCACCGGGACAGAAGCAACTAATGAAAAACTGTTTTTT. Translating gives CSVTGTEATNEKLFF.